These 21 T cell receptor beta chains were all obtained from the same sample, sequenced in a study of shared clonotypes between healthy human individuals. Data came from immunoSEQ multiplex PCR; TCRdb stores just in-frame clones and leaves some out. The sample yields some 1,100,000 clones, around 78% seen once. Sequenced: memory CD4+ T cells from PBMCs. Subset defined: CD45RA-negative fraction. The source of these receptors is a young man in good health. Some clones in this sample may be carry-over from other donors' samples.

This sequence joins TRBV6-1 and TRBJ2-7; the D is unclear. The CDR3 length is 14 residues. Per germline, CDR1 MNHNS and CDR2 SASEGT. V was shortened by 6 bases and J by 6 bases, with 18 bases between the two germline ends. For the CDR3, the DNA is TGTGCCAGCAGCGAAACCAGTGGGTACAGCGAGCAGTACTTC. It is translated as CASSETSGYSEQYF.

CDR3 bases: TGTGCCAGCAGCTTGGGGGGACTAGCGGAGTACAATGAGCAGTTCTTC. Translation: CASSLGGLAEYNEQFF. This chain joins TRBV5-4 and TRBJ2-1; TRBD2 matches 11 bases. CDR3 size: 16 residues. V shed 0 bases, J shed 4 bases, and the junction held 3 bases outside the gene matches. Per the germline V gene, CDR1 is SGHNT and CDR2 is YYREEE (reference sequence).

The chain carries TRBV10-3 and TRBJ2-3; 9 bases are a match to TRBD2. V shed 3 bases and J 7 bases; nucleotides not matched to a gene: 11. Per the germline V gene, CDR1 is ENHRY and CDR2 is SYGVKD. This CDR3 has 16 residues. The CDR3 loop is CAISDPGSGSPHTQYF. DNA for the CDR3: TGTGCCATCAGTGACCCGGGTAGCGGGAGTCCGCATACGCAGTATTTT.

The chain carries TRBV7-2 and TRBJ2-3; 12 bases agree with TRBD2. With V trimmed by 5 bases and J by 6 bases, 6 bases remained unmatched. The CDR3 runs 15 residues. Germline V gene sequence: CDR1 SGHTA, CDR2 FQGNSA. CDR3 loop: CASSRRTSGRDTQYF. As DNA, the CDR3 is TGTGCCAGCAGCCGACGTACTAGCGGGAGGGATACGCAGTATTTT. Supplemented by reference TRBV7-2 and TRBJ2-3, the full variable domain reads GAGVSQSPSNKVTEKGKDVELRCDPISGHTALYWYRQSLGQGLEFLIYFQGNSAPDKSGLPSDRFSAERTGGSVSTLTIQRTQQEDSAVYLCASSRRTSGRDTQYFGPGTRLTVL.

The chain uses TRBV11-2 and TRBJ2-1; D unclear. CDR3 length: 15 residues. Trimming pared 5 bases from V and 2 bases from J, leaving 13 bases between. The germline CDR1 and CDR2 sequences are SGHAT and FQNNGV. As DNA, the CDR3 is TGTGCCAGCAGCCCGACTTTTAGGGCCTACAATGAGCAGTTCTTC. This codes for CASSPTFRAYNEQFF.

The CDR3 here is CASSIFPGQGLRHTEAFF. The CDR3 region has the DNA TGTGCCAGTAGTATCTTCCCGGGACAGGGTTTACGGCACACTGAAGCTTTCTTT. The V call is TRBV19, the J call TRBJ1-1; 9 nucleotides line up with TRBD1. The germline V gene has CDR1 LNHDA and CDR2 SQIVND (reference sequence). Losses at the gene ends were 3 bases for V and 3 bases for J; bases not matched to a gene: 14. The CDR3 is 18 amino acids.

This clone was counted a few times. The chain recombines TRBV7-9 with TRBJ2-5, with 8 bases matching TRBD2. CDR3 length equals 15 residues. V shed 4 bases, J shed 1 base, and the junction held 5 bases outside the gene matches. Germline values: CDR1 SEHNR, CDR2 FQNEAQ (reference sequence). CDR3 DNA: TGTGCCAGCAGCTCGGGACTAGTCGTCCAAGAGACCCAGTACTTC. Translating gives CASSSGLVVQETQYF.

This chain connects TRBV5-1 to TRBJ1-2; no clear D. V lost 0 bases, J lost 0 bases, and 18 bases lay in between. Germline V gene data show CDR1 as SGHRS and CDR2 as YFSETQ. The CDR3 sequence is 18 residues long. The CDR3 nucleotides read TGCGCCAGCAGCTTGGCGTCACAGATAGAACTTGCTAACTATGGCTACACCTTC. It is translated as CASSLASQIELANYGYTF.

The rearrangement links TRBV11-2 to TRBJ1-4, with D possibly TRBD1 on 5 matching bases. V was trimmed by 8 bases and J by 10 bases, leaving 17 bases between them. The CDR3 length is 13 residues. CDR1 is SGHAT and CDR2 is FQNNGV in the germline V gene. The CDR3 is CASSRGLGGKLFF. The CDR3 bases are TGTGCCAGCTCCAGAGGGTTGGGGGGAAAACTGTTTTTT.

The chain couples TRBV2 to TRBJ1-4, with 11 bases identical to TRBD1. The germline V gene has CDR1 SNHLY and CDR2 FYNNEI. With 5 bases clipped from V and 8 bases from J, the junction kept 4 bases outside the gene matches. This CDR3 contains 14 residues. In DNA, the CDR3 is TGTGCCAGCAGTACCGGGACAGGGGGGGAAAAACTGTTTTTT. Amino acids: CASSTGTGGEKLFF.

The chain has TRBV7-9 and TRBJ2-3; D is unresolved. The CDR3 extends over 15 amino acids. Germline-derived CDR1 and CDR2 are SEHNR and FQNEAQ (reference sequence). V was cut by 2 bases and J by 0 bases, with 9 bases left in between. The CDR3 sequence is CASSLLGRSTDTQYF. The DNA of the CDR3 is TGTGCCAGCAGCTTACTAGGGCGTAGCACAGATACGCAGTATTTT.

This clone showed up just once. Given a much more abundant clone one base away, this may be a read error. The same CDR3 is also encoded by other DNA sequences in this sample. In DNA, the CDR3 is TGTGCCAGCAGTTACTCAGGGGATGGCTACACCTTC. This translates into CASSYSGDGYTF. V is TRBV6-5 and J is TRBJ1-2; possible D gene TRBD1, 5 bases. The CDR3 consists of 12 residues. V gave up 0 bases and J gave up 6 bases, with 5 bases separating them. The germline CDR1 and CDR2 sequences are MNHEY and SVGAGI.

The DNA for the CDR3 is TGCGCCAGCAGCTTGTTCGGGACAGTGGGTCAGCCCCAGCATTTT. This codes for CASSLFGTVGQPQHF. The rearrangement joins TRBV5-1 to TRBJ1-5; TRBD1 matches 7 bases. Trimming removed 1 base from V and 6 bases from J; junction bases left unmatched: 7. CDR1 and CDR2 (germline): SGHRS, YFSETQ. The CDR3 consists of 15 residues.

The chain carries TRBV5-5 and TRBJ1-5; D may be TRBD1 (5 bases). Germline V CDR1 and CDR2: SGHKS, YYEKEE (reference sequence). The CDR3 consists of 17 residues. The ends were cut back, 4 bases at V and 4 bases at J, with 21 bases in the middle. CDR3 DNA sequence: TGTGCCAGCAGCCCGGTGGGGGGACGGGGGAGAAATCAGCCCCAGCATTTT. Translating gives CASSPVGGRGRNQPQHF.

In its sample, this clone was seen a few times. The rearrangement links TRBV5-6 to TRBJ1-3; D ambiguous. The CDR3 consists of 13 residues. Germline V gene lookup returns CDR1 SGHDT and CDR2 YYEEEE. The ends were cut back, 4 bases at V and 4 bases at J, with 9 bases in the middle. The CDR3 loop is CASSVLTGNTIYF. CDR3 coding DNA: TGTGCCAGCAGCGTACTGACAGGAAACACCATATATTTT.

The table lists this clone with a few counts. This specimen includes other DNA sequences encoding the same CDR3. This rearrangement joins TRBV9 to TRBJ2-1; D is unresolved. Looked up from germline, CDR1 is SGDLS and CDR2 is YYNGEE. The CDR3 runs to 16 residues. Trimming left V 0 bases short and J 0 bases short, with 10 bases between. The CDR3 spells CASSVDPASSYNEQFF. The CDR3 bases are TGTGCCAGCAGCGTAGATCCGGCGAGCTCCTACAATGAGCAGTTCTTC.

This rearrangement joins TRBV15 to TRBJ2-1, with 9 bases lining up with TRBD1. The CDR3 sequence is 16 residues long. Germline loops: CDR1 LNHNV, CDR2 YYDKDF (reference sequence). Trimming at V came to 4 bases and at J to 7 bases, leaving 11 bases not matched to a gene. For the CDR3, the DNA is TGTGCCACCAGCACTCGTCCCGGGACAGGGTGGAATGAGCAGTTCTTC. Translation gives CATSTRPGTGWNEQFF. Together with reference TRBV15 and TRBJ2-1, the CDR3 gives the full variable domain: DAMVIQNPRYQVTQFGKPVTLSCSQTLNHNVMYWYQQKSSQAPKLLFHYYDKDFNNEADTPDNFQSRRPNTSFCFLDIRSPGLGDTAMYLCATSTRPGTGWNEQFFGPGTRLTVL.

With regard to this clone: The junction and the germline gene differ at one end; a read error may be behind it. This sample includes further DNA sequences coding for the same CDR3. V is TRBV28 and J is TRBJ2-7; D is unclear. The CDR3 extends over 11 amino acids. From germline, CDR1 is MDHEN and CDR2 SYDVKM. The CDR3 loop reads CASSTSYEQYF. CDR3 sequence (DNA): TGTGCCAGCAGTACCTCCTACGAGCAATACTTC.

There are a few counts of this clone. It may be a read error: a sequence one base away is much more abundant. The chain is built from TRBV6-5 and TRBJ1-5; D perhaps matches TRBD1 (6 bases). The CDR3 consists of 13 residues. The germline gives CDR1 MNHEY, CDR2 SVGAGI. Trimming pared 7 bases from V and 1 base from J, leaving 8 bases between. The CDR3 loop is CASTGASNQPQHF. The CDR3 DNA sequence: TGTGCCAGCACGGGGGCCAGCAATCAGCCCCAGCATTTT.

The chain recombines TRBV19 with TRBJ2-2; 8 bases match TRBD1. Germline values: CDR1 LNHDA, CDR2 SQIVND (reference sequence). The CDR3 consists of 14 residues. The junction had 5 bases not matched to a gene; V was cut back by 7 bases and J by 4 bases. The CDR3 DNA reads TGTGCCAGTAAAGGCAGGGGGCCCACCGGGGAGCTGTTTTTT. It specifies CASKGRGPTGELFF.

The chain has TRBV7-3 and TRBJ1-3; 7 positions match TRBD1. Germline lookup yields CDR1 SGHTA and CDR2 FQGTGA. V lost 0 bases to trimming and J lost 4 bases; unmatched junction nucleotides: 6. The CDR3 is made up of 16 amino acids. The CDR3: CASSLTGGPGGNTIYF. DNA of the CDR3: TGTGCCAGCAGCTTAACAGGGGGCCCTGGGGGAAACACCATATATTTT.